This TCR beta chain stems from a study of Ad26.COV2.S vaccination and SARS-CoV-2 variants. Study at large: Donor was in the COV1001 Ad26.COV2.S trial arm. Findings of the study overall: Total T cell responses were possibly underestimated by TCR breadth and depth analyses. Non-spike TCR breadth showed similarity between vaccine and placebo recipients.

This CDR3 region has 14 residues. The V and J ends lost 3 bases and 7 bases, in that order; junction bases with no gene match: 7. Germline CDR1 reads SGHAT; CDR2 reads FQDESV (reference sequence). Documented treatment: roughly 20 received Ad26.COV2.S at low or high dose, single or two shots; 5 received placebo; per-sample allocation not given. Specimens were obtained on day 63 following the first vaccine or placebo injection. A Boston donor was an adult aged 18-55 years. Profiling relied on immunoSEQ multiplex PCR, and the TCRdb table lists in-frame clones only, not all of them. The table includes 400,000 or so clones, around nine tenths detected once. In the case of this clone: Its antigen is unidentified.

The sequences come from peripheral blood, collected in a trial of Ad26.COV2.S vaccine versus placebo. The genes are TRBV11-1 and TRBJ1-1; 8 bases map to TRBD1. This receptor was identified in a person between 18 and 60 years old who received the Ad26.COV2.S COVID-19 vaccine or a placebo. The CDR3 sequence: CASSFGQGGSEAFF. The CDR3 coding sequence is TGTGCCAGCAGCTTCGGACAGGGTGGTAGTGAAGCTTTCTTT.